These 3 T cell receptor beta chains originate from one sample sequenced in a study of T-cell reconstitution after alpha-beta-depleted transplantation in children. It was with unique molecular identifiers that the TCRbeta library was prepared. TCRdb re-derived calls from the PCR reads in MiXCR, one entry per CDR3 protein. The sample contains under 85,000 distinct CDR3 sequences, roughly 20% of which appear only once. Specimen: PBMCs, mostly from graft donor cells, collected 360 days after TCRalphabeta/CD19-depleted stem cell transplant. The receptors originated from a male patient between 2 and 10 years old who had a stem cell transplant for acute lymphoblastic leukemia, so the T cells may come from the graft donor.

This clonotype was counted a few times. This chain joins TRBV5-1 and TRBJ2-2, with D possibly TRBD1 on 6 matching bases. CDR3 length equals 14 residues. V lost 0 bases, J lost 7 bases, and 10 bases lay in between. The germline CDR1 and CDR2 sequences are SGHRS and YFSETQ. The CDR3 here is CASSLEDRFGELFF. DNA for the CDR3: TGCGCCAGCAGCTTGGAAGACAGGTTCGGGGAGCTGTTTTTT.

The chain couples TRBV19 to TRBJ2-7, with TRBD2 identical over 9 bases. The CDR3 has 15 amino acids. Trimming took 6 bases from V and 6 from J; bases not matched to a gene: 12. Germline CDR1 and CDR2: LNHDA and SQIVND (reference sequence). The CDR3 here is CASSFGVAGVVEQYF. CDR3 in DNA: TGTGCCAGTAGCTTCGGTGTAGCGGGAGTTGTCGAGCAGTACTTC. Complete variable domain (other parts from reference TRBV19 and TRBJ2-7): DGGITQSPKYLFRKEGQNVTLSCEQNLNHDAMYWYRQDPGQGLRLIYYSQIVNDFQKGDIAEGYSVSREKKESFPLTVTSAQKNPTAFYLCASSFGVAGVVEQYFGPGTRLTVT.

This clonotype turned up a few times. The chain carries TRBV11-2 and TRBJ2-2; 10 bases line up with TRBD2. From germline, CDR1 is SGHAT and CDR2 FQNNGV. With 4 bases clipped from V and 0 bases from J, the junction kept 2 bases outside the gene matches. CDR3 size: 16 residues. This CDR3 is CASSSLAGANTGELFF. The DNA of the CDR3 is TGTGCCAGCAGCTCCCTAGCGGGGGCGAACACCGGGGAGCTGTTTTTT.